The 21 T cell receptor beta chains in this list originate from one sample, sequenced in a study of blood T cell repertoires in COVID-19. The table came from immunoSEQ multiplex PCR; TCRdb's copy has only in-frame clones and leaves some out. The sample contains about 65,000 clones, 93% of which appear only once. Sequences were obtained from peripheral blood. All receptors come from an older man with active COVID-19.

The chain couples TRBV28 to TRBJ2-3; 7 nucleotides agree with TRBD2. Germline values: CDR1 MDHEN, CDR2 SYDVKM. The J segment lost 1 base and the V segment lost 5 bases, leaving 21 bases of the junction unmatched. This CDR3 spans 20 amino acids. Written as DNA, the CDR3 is TGTGCCAGCAGTCCAATCAAAACCCGACGTTGGCTAGCGGGCACAGATACGCAGTATTTT. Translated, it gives CASSPIKTRRWLAGTDTQYF.

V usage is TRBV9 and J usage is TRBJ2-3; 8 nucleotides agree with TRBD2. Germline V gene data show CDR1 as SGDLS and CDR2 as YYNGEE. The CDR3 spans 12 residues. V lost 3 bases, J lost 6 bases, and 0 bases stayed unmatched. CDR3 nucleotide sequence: TGTGCCAGCAGCGGACTAGCGGATACGCAGTATTTT. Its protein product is CASSGLADTQYF.

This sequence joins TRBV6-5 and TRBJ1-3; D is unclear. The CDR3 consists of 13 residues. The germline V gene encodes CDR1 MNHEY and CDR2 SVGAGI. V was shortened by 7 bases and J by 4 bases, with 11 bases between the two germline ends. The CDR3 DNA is TGTGCCAGCACTTTCGGGTCGGGAAACACCATATATTTT. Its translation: CASTFGSGNTIYF.

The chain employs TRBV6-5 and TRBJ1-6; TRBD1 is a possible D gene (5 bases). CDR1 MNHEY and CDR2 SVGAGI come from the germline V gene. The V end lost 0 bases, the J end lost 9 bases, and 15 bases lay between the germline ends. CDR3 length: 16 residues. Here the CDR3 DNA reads TGTGCCAGCAGTTACTCGGGGATGACGCAGGGTTCACCCCTCCACTTT. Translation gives CASSYSGMTQGSPLHF.

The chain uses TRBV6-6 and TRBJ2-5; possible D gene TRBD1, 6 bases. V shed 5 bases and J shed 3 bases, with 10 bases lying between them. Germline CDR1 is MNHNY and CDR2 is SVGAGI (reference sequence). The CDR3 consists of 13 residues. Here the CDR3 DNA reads TGTGCCAGCAGTCGTAGACAGGAAGAGACCCAGTACTTC. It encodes CASSRRQEETQYF.

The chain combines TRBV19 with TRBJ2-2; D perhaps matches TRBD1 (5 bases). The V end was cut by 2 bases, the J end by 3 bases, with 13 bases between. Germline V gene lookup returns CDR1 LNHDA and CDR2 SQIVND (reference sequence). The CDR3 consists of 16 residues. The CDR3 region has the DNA TGTGCCAGTAGTATACCCAGGGCGAGTTACACCGGGGAGCTGTTTTTT. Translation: CASSIPRASYTGELFF.

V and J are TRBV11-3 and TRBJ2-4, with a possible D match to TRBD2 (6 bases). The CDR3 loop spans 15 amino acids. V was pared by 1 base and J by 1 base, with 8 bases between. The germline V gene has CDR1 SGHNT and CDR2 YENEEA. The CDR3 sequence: CASSLVAGAKNIQYF. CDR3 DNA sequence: TGTGCCAGCAGCTTAGTGGCGGGGGCCAAAAACATTCAGTACTTC.

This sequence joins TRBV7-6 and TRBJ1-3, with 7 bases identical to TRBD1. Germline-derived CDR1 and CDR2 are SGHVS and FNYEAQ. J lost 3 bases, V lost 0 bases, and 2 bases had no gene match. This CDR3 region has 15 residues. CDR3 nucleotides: TGTGCCAGCAGCTTAGCAGGGGGCTTTGGAAACACCATATATTTT. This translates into CASSLAGGFGNTIYF.

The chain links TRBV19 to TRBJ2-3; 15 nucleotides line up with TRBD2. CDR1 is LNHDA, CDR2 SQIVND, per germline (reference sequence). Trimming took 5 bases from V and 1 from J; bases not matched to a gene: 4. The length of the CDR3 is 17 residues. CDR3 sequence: CASSWTSGGARTDTQYF. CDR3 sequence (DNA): TGTGCCAGTAGTTGGACTAGCGGGGGGGCACGCACAGATACGCAGTATTTT. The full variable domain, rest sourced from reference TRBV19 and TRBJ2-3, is DGGITQSPKYLFRKEGQNVTLSCEQNLNHDAMYWYRQDPGQGLRLIYYSQIVNDFQKGDIAEGYSVSREKKESFPLTVTSAQKNPTAFYLCASSWTSGGARTDTQYFGPGTRLTVL.

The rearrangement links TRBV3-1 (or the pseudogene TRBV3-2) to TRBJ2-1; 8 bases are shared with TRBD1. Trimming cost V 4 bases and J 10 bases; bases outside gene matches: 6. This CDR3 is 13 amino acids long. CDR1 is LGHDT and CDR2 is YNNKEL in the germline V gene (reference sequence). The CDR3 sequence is CASSRPTGDEQFF. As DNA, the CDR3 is TGTGCCAGCAGCCGACCGACAGGGGACGAGCAGTTCTTC.

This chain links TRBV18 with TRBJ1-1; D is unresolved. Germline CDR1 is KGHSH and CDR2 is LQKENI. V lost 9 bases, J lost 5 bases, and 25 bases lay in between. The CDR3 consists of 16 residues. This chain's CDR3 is CASSLDRRASGTEAFF. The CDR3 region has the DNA TGTGCCAGTTCATTGGACCGGCGTGCATCGGGGACTGAAGCTTTCTTT.

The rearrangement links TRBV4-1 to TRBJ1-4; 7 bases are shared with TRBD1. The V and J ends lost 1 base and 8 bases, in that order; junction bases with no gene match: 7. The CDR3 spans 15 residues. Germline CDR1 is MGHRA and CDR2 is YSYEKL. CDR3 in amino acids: CASSQVGTVFEKLFF. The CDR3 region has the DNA TGCGCCAGCAGCCAAGTTGGGACAGTGTTCGAAAAACTGTTTTTT.

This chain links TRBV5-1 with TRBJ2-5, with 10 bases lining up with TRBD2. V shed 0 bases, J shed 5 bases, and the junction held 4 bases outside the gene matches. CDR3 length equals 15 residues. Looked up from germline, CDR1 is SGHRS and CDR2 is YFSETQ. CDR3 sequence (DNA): TGCGCCAGCAGCTTGGTAGGGACTAGCGTCGAGACCCAGTACTTC. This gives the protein CASSLVGTSVETQYF.

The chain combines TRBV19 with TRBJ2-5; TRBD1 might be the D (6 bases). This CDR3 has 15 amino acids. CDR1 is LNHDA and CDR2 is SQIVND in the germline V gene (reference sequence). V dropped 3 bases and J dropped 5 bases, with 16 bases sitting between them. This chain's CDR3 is CASSILLGTLETQYF. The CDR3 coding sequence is TGTGCCAGTAGTATCCTCCTCGGGACACTGGAGACCCAGTACTTC.

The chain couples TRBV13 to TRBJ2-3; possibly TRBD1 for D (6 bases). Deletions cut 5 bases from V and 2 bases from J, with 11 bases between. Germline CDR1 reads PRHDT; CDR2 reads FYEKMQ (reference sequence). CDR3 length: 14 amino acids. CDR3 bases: TGTGCCAGCAGCAGATGGACAGTCACAGATACGCAGTATTTT. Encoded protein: CASSRWTVTDTQYF.

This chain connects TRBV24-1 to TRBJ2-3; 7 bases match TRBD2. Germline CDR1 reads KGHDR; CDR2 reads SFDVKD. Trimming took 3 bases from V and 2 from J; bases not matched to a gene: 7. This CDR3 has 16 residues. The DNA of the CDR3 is TGTGCCACCAGTGATCCATCTAGCGGCAACACAGATACGCAGTATTTT. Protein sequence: CATSDPSSGNTDTQYF.

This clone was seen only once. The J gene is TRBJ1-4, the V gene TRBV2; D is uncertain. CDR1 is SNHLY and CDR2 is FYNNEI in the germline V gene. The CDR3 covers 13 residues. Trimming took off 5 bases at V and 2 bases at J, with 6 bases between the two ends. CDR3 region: CASSSQTNEKLFF. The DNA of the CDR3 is TGTGCCAGCAGTTCACAGACTAATGAAAAACTGTTTTTT.

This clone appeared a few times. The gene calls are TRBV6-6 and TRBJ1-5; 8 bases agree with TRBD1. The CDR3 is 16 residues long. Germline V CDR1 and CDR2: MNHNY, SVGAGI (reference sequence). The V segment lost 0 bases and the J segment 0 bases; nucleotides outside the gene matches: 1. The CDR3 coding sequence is TGTGCCAGCAGTTACTCGACAGGGGCTAGCAATCAGCCCCAGCATTTT. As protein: CASSYSTGASNQPQHF.

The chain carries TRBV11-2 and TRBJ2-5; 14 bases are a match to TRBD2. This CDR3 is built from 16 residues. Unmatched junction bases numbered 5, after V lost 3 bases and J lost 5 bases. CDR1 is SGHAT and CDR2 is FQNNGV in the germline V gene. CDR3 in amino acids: CASSLETSGGAETQYF. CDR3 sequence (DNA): TGTGCCAGCAGCTTGGAGACTAGCGGGGGGGCGGAGACCCAGTACTTC.

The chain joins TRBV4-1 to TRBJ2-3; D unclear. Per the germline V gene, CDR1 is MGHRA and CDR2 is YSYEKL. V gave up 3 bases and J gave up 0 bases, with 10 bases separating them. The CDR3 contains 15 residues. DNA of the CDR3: TGCGCCAGCAGCCATCAGTCTTCTAGCACAGATACGCAGTATTTT. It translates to CASSHQSSSTDTQYF.

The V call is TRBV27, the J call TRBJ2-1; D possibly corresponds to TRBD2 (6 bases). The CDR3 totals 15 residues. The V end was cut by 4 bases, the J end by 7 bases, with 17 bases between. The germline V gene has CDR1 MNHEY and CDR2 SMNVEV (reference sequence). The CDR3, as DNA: TGTGCCAGCAGTTCTACTAGCTTTCTGTATAATGAGCAGTTCTTC. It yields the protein CASSSTSFLYNEQFF.